This T cell receptor beta chain originates from a study of T-cell reconstitution after alpha-beta-depleted transplantation in children. TCRbeta library construction was performed incorporating unique molecular identifiers. TCRdb redid the calling of the PCR reads with MiXCR, one entry per CDR3 protein. The data hold about 230,000 distinct CDR3 sequences, with 11% observed a single time. Overall study findings and caveats: Recipient T cells and thymic progenitors that survived were the source of the high TCRbeta diversity seen at day 60 in some patients. T-cell counts and diversity at one year following transplant were attributed mainly to newly produced T cells. At around two months after transplant, the alpha-beta T cells were reportedly derived from several hundred expanded clones that came from non-depleted graft cells.

V dropped 7 bases and J dropped 7 bases, with 14 bases sitting between them. Germline V CDR1 and CDR2: SNHLY, FYNNEI. This CDR3 contains 13 residues. This clonotype occurred many times. Antigen specificity is unknown. The TCR sequence derives from a child under two years old with acute myeloid leukemia, due to receive a stem cell transplant. The chain has TRBV2 and TRBJ1-5; D uncertain. The sample here was PBMCs, taken before TCRalphabeta/CD19-depleted stem cell transplant. CDR3 coding DNA: TGTGCCAGCAAAACCACGACGGGACAGCCCCAGCATTTT. Translation: CASKTTTGQPQHF.